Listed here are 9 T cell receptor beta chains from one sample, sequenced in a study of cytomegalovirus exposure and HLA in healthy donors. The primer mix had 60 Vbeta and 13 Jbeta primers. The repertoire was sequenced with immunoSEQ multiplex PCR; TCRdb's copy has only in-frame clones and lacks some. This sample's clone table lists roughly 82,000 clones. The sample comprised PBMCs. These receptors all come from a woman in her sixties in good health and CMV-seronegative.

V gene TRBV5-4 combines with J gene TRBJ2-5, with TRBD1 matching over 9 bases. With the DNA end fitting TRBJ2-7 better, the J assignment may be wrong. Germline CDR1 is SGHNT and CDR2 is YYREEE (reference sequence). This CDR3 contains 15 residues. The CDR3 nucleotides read TGTGCCAGCAGTCCTCGGGACAGGGATGGCTACGAGCAGTACTTC. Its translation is CASSPRDRDGYEQYF.

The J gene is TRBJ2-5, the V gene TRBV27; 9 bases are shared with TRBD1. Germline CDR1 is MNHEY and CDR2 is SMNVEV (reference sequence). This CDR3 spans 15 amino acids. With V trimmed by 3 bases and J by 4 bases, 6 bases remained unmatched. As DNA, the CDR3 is TGTGCCAGCAGTTTCAAGGGACAGGGCGTAGAGACCCAGTACTTC. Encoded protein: CASSFKGQGVETQYF.

In DNA form, the CDR3 reads TGTGCCAGCAGGGAAACAGGGGCGGCTTTCTACGAGCAGTACTTC. It encodes CASRETGAAFYEQYF. This chain links TRBV27 with TRBJ2-7, with 7 bases aligning to TRBD1. This CDR3 spans 15 amino acids. Trimming removed 6 bases from V and 3 bases from J; junction bases left unmatched: 11. Germline-derived CDR1 and CDR2 are MNHEY and SMNVEV (reference sequence).

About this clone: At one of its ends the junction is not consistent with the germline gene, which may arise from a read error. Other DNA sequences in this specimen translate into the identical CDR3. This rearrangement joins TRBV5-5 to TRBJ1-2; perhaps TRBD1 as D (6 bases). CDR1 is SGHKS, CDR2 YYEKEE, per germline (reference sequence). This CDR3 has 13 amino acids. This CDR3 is CASSSYRVYGYTF. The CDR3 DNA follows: TGCGCCAGCAGCTCATACAGGGTTTATGGCTACACCTTC.

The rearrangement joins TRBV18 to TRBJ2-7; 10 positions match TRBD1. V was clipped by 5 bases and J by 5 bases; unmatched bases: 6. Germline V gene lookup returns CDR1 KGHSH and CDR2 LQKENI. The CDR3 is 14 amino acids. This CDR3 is CASSSGTGVDEQYF. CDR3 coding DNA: TGTGCCAGCTCATCCGGGACAGGGGTGGACGAGCAGTACTTC.

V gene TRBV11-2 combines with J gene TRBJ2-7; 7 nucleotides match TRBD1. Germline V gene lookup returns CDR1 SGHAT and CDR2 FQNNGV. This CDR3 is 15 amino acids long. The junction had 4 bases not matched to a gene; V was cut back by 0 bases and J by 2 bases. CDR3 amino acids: CASSLDPGTAYEQYF. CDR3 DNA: TGTGCCAGCAGCTTAGATCCGGGGACAGCCTACGAGCAGTACTTC.

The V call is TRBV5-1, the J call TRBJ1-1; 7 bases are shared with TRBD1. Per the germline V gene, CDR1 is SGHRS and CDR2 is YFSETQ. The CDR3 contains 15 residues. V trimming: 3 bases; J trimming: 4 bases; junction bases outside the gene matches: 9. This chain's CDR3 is CASSSPLSGGTEAFF. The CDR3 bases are TGCGCCAGCAGCTCCCCACTTTCAGGGGGCACTGAAGCTTTCTTT. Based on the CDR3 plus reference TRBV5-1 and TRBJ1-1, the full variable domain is KAGVTQTPRYLIKTRGQQVTLSCSPISGHRSVSWYQQTPGQGLQFLFEYFSETQRNKGNFPGRFSGRQFSNSRSEMNVSTLELGDSALYLCASSSPLSGGTEAFFGQGTRLTVV.

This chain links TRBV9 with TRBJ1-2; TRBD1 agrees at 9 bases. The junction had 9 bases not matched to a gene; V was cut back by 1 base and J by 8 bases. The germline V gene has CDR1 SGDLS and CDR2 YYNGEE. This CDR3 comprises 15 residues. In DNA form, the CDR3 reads TGTGCCAGCAGCGTATCGAACAGGGGGCAAAGAGGCTACACCTTC. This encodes CASSVSNRGQRGYTF. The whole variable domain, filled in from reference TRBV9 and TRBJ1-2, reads DSGVTQTPKHLITATGQRVTLRCSPRSGDLSVYWYQQSLDQGLQFLIQYYNGEERAKGNILERFSAQQFPDLHSELNLSSLELGDSALYFCASSVSNRGQRGYTFGSGTRLTVV.

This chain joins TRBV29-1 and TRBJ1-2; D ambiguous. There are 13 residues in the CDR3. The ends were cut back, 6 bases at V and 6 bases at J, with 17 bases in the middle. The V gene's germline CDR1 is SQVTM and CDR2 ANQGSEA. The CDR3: CSVTIDTYDGYTF. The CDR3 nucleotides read TGCAGCGTAACGATAGACACGTACGATGGCTACACCTTC.